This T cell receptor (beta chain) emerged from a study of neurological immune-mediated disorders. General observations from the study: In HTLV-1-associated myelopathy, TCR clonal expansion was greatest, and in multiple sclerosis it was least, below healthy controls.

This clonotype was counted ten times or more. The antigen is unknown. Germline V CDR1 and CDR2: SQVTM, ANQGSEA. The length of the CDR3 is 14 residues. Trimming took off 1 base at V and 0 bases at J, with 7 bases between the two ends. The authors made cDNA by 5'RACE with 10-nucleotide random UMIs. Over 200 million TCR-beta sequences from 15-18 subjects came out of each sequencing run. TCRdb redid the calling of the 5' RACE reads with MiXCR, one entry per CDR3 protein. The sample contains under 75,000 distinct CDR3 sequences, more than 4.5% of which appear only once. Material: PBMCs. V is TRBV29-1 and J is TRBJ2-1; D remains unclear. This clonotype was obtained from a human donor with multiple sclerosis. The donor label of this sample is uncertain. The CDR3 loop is CSVEGTSSYNEQFF. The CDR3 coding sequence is TGCAGCGTTGAAGGTACCAGCTCCTACAATGAGCAGTTCTTC.